This T cell receptor beta chain was documented in a study of cytomegalovirus exposure and HLA in healthy donors. Study conclusions and caveats: Common viral pathogens seemed to be connected with several of the most significant clusters, according to a later analysis. Among TCR beta chains, those listed as cytomegalovirus-associated numbered around 160.

Of note for this clone: No antigen is known for it.

The V and J ends lost 0 bases and 5 bases respectively, with 10 bases between them. Per germline, CDR1 LGHNA and CDR2 YSLEER. The CDR3 runs 14 residues. Primers: 60 Vbeta forward and 13 Jbeta reverse. Using immunoSEQ multiplex PCR, the repertoire was profiled, and TCRdb retains in-frame clones only, with some absent. This table holds some 95,000 clones, approximately 65% found once. This receptor was taken from a man aged 25 to 45 in good health and CMV-seronegative. The specimen was PBMCs. The rearrangement joins TRBV4-3 to TRBJ1-1; the D is unclear. CDR3 protein: CASSQEWANTEAFF. CDR3 coding DNA: TGCGCCAGCAGCCAAGAATGGGCGAATACTGAAGCTTTCTTT.